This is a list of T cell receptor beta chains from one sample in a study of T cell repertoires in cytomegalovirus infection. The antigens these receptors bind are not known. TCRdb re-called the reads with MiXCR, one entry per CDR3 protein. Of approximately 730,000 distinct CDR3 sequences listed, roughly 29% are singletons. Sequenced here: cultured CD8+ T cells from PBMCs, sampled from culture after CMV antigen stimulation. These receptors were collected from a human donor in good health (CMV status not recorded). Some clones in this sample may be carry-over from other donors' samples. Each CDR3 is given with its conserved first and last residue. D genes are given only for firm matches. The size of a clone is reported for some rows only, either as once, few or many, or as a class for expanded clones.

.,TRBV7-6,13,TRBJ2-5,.,TGTGCCAGCAGCTTGGGGTCTTCAAAGTCACAGTACTTC,CASSLGSSKSQYF
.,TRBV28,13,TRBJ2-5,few,TGTGCCAGCAGGGCGGGACAGTGGGAGACCCAGTACTTC,CASRAGQWETQYF
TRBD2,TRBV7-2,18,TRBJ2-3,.,TGTGCCAGCAGCTTAAGGGCGGGGGGGTATACCAGCACAGATACGCAGTATTTT,CASSLRAGGYTSTDTQYF
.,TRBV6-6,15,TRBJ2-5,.,TGTGCCAGCATACTTGAGGGCGGGCCTCAAGAGACCCAGTACTTC,CASILEGGPQETQYF
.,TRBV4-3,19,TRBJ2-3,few,TGCGCCAGCAGCCAAGAGGGCGCCTTAGGGGTCCTAAGCACAGATACGCAGTATTTT,CASSQEGALGVLSTDTQYF
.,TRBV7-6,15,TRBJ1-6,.,TGTGCCAGCAGCTTAGCCAGAGATTATAATTCACCCCTCCACTTT,CASSLARDYNSPLHF
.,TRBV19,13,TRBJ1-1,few,TGTGCCAGTAGTATAGGAGGCCACACTGAAGCTTTCTTT,CASSIGGHTEAFF
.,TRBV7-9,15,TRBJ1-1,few,TGTGCCAGCAGCTTAGCGGATCCAGAGAACACTGAAGCTTTCTTT,CASSLADPENTEAFF
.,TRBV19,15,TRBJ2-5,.,TGTGCCAGTAGTCTACGGGCGGAGGACCAAGAGACCCAGTACTTC,CASSLRAEDQETQYF
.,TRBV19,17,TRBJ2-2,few,TGTGCCAGTAGTATTAATGGGGTTTCGAGCTACACCGGGGAGCTGTTTTTT,CASSINGVSSYTGELFF
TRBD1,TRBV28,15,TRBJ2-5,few,TGTGCCAGCATCAACACCGGGACAGCCCAAGAGACCCAGTACTTC,CASINTGTAQETQYF
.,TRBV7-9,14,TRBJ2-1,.,TGTGCCAGCAGCCCTCCCCAGGGGAGCACTGAGCAGTTCTTC,CASSPPQGSTEQFF
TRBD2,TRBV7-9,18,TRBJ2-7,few,TGTGCCAGCAGCTTAGAAACAGGGAGGTGGCTAGCGGGGGACGAGCAGTACTTC,CASSLETGRWLAGDEQYF
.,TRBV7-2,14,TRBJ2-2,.,TGTGCCAGCAGCTTAGGATGGTTCTCCGGGGAGCTGTTTTTT,CASSLGWFSGELFF
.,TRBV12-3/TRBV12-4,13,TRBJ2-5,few,TGTGCCAGCAGCCCCATTAATCAAGAGACCCAGTACTTC,CASSPINQETQYF
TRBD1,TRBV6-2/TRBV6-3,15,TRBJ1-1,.,TGTGCCAGCAGTGTGGACAGGAGACTGAACACTGAAGCTTTCTTT,CASSVDRRLNTEAFF
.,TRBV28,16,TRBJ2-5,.,TGTGCCAGCAGTTTAGGAGAGGTAGGGGGAAGAGAGACCCAGTACTTC,CASSLGEVGGRETQYF
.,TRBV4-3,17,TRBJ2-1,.,TGCGCCAGCAGCCAAGATCCGGGGTCGAGCTCCTACAATGAGCAGTTCTTC,CASSQDPGSSSYNEQFF
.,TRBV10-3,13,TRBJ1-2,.,TGTGCCATCAGTGAGGCGACGGCCTATGGCTACACCTTC,CAISEATAYGYTF
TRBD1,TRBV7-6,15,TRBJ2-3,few,TGTGCCAGCAGCGGACAGGGGGCAAGCACAGATACGCAGTATTTT,CASSGQGASTDTQYF
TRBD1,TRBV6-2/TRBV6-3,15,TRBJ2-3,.,TGTGCCAGCTCCCTTGAGGGGGCCTATGCAGATACGCAGTATTTT,CASSLEGAYADTQYF
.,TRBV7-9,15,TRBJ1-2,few,TGTGCCAGCAGCTTAGGACAGGCTTATATCTATGGCTACACCTTC,CASSLGQAYIYGYTF
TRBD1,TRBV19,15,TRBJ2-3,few,TGTGCCAGTAGTATAGGGGACAGGGAGACAGATACGCAGTATTTT,CASSIGDRETDTQYF
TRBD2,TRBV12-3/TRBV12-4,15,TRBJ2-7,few,TGTGCCAGCAGCCGGCTCCGGGGGGGCCTTAACGAGCAGTACTTC,CASSRLRGGLNEQYF
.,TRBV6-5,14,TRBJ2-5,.,TGTGCCAGCAGTTACTTCGCGGGTGAAGAGACCCAGTACTTC,CASSYFAGEETQYF
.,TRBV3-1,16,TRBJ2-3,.,TGTGCCAGCAGCCAAGTGAGGGGGGGGCCCCAAGATACGCAGTATTTT,CASSQVRGGPQDTQYF
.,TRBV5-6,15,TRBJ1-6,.,TGTGCCAGCAGCTTGGGGGGGGCGGAAAATTCACCCCTCCACTTT,CASSLGGAENSPLHF
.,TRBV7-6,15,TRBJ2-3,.,TGTGCCAGCAGCCAACATAAAACTAGCACAGATACGCAGTATTTT,CASSQHKTSTDTQYF
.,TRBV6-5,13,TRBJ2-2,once,TGTGCCAGCACCCGGAGGGACGCCGGGGAGCTGTTTTTT,CASTRRDAGELFF
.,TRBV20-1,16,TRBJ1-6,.,TGCAGTGCTAGAGATGGGATCCATTCGTCCAATTCACCCCTCCACTTT,CSARDGIHSSNSPLHF
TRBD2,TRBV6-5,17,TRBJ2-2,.,TGTGCCAGCAGTTACCTGACTAGCGGGGCGCGCACCGGGGAGCTGTTTTTT,CASSYLTSGARTGELFF
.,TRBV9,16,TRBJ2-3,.,TGTGCCAGCAGCGTAGTATTCTCGGCTGAAACAGATACGCAGTATTTT,CASSVVFSAETDTQYF
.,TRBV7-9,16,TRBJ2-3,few,TGTGCCAGCAGCTTAGCGGGCGGTCAGGGAAGAGATACGCAGTGTTTT,CASSLAGGQGRDTQCF
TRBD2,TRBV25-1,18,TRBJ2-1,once,TGTGCCAGCAGTGAGTACCCGGGACTAGCACCCGGTTGGAATGAGCAGTTCTTC,CASSEYPGLAPGWNEQFF
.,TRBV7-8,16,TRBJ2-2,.,TGTGCCAGCAGCTTAAACTTCGTGGGGGGTGACGGGGAGCTGTTTTTT,CASSLNFVGGDGELFF
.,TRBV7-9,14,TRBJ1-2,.,TGTGCCAGCAATCCGGGACGGAGGGACTATGGCTACACCTTC,CASNPGRRDYGYTF
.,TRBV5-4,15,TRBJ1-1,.,TGTGCCAGAAGCCCGGAAACGGGAGTAAACACTGAAGCTTTCTTT,CARSPETGVNTEAFF
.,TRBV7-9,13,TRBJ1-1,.,TGTGCCAGCAGCTTAGAAGTAGGAACTGAAGCTTTCTTT,CASSLEVGTEAFF
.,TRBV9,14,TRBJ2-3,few,TGTGCCAGCAGCCAACGAAGGGTGGTGGATACGCAGTATTTT,CASSQRRVVDTQYF
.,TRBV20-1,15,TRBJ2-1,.,TGCAGTGCAACACAGGGATTTAGCTCCTACAATGAGCAGTTCTTC,CSATQGFSSYNEQFF
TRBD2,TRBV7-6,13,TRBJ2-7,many,TGTGCCAGCAGCTCCCCGACTAGCCGCGAGCAGTACTTC,CASSSPTSREQYF
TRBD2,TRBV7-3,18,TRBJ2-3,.,TGTGCCAGCAGCCTTCTCGGACTAGCGGGGGGGAACACAGATACGCAGTATTTT,CASSLLGLAGGNTDTQYF
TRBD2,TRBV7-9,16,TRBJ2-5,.,TGTGCCAGCACCTACGGGGGGACTAGCGAGTCTGAGACCCAGTACTTC,CASTYGGTSESETQYF
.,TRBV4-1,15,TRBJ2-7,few,TGCGCCAGCAGCCAAGACGCGGGGAGGTCCTACGAGCAGTACTTC,CASSQDAGRSYEQYF
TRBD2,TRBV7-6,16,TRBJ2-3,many,TGTGCCAGCAGCTTATTAGCGGGGGGGCCGAAGGATACGCAGTATTTT,CASSLLAGGPKDTQYF
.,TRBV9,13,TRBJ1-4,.,TGTGCCAGCAGCGTAGTCAGTGGAGAAAAACTGTTTTTT,CASSVVSGEKLFF
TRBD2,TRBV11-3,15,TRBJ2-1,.,TGTGCCAGCAGCCAAAAGGTCGGGGGGGCCAATGAGCAGTTCTTC,CASSQKVGGANEQFF
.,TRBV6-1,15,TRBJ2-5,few,TGTGCCAGCCGTATAGGGACGGCTCCAAGGGAGACCCAGTACTTC,CASRIGTAPRETQYF
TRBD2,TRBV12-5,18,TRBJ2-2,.,TGTGCTAGTGGTTTTGGACTGGAGCGGGGGGGTGACACCGGGGAGCTGTTTTTT,CASGFGLERGGDTGELFF
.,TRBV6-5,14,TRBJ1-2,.,TGTGCCAGCAGTTACTCATTAAATAACTATGGCTACACCTTC,CASSYSLNNYGYTF
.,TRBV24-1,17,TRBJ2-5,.,TGTGCCACCAGAAAGAAAAAGGGTCCCGAGGAAAAAGAGACCCAGTACTTC,CATRKKKGPEEKETQYF
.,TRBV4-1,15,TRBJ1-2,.,TGCGCCAGCAGCCAAGATGCGGTCTTCAACTATGGCTACACCTTC,CASSQDAVFNYGYTF
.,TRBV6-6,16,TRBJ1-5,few,TGTGCCAGCAGACCAGACGAGCGGGGGAGCAATCAGCCCCAGCATTTT,CASRPDERGSNQPQHF
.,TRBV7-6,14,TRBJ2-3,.,TGTGCCAGCAGCTTAGGGGGCACGGGGGATACGCAGTATTTT,CASSLGGTGDTQYF
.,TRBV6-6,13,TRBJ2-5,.,TGTGCCAGCAGATACGGACAGCAAGAGACCCAGTACTTC,CASRYGQQETQYF